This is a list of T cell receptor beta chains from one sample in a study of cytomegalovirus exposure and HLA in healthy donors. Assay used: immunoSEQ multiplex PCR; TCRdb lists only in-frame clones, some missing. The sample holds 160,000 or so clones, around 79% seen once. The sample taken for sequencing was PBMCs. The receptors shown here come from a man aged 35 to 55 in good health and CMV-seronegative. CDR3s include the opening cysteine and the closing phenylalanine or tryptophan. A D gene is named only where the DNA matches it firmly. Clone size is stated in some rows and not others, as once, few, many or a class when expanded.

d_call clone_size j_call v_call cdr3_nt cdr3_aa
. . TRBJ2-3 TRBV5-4 TGTGCCAGCAGCTTGGAACAGAACACAGATACGCAGTATTTT CASSLEQNTDTQYF
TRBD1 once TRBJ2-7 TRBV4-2 TGTGCCAGCAGCCACGTCCGGGACAGAAACTCCTACGAGCAGTACTTC CASSHVRDRNSYEQYF
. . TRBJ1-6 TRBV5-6 TGTGCCAGCAGCTTGGGGGTACAGGGAGTGGATTCACCCCTCCACTTT CASSLGVQGVDSPLHF
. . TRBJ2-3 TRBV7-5 TGTGCCAGAAGCTTAGTATGGCTAGCGCCCGGGGCGGATACGCAGTATTTT CARSLVWLAPGADTQYF
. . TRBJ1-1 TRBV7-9 TGTGCCAGCAGCTTAGCTCAGAACACTGAAGCTTTCTTT CASSLAQNTEAFF
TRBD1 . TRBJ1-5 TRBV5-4 TGTGCCAGCAGCTTGAGGGCTCGACAGGGGGCCTCTCGACAGCCCCAGCATTTT CASSLRARQGASRQPQHF
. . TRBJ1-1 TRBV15 TGTGCCACCAGCAGAACAATACAGAACGTTGAAGCTTTCTTT CATSRTIQNVEAFF
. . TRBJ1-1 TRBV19 TGTGCCAGCCGGGGGGATACTGAAGCTTTCTTT CASRGDTEAFF
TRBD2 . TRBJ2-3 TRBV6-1 TGTGCCAGCAGTGAGTCACTAGCGGGAGGCACAGATACGCAGTATTTT CASSESLAGGTDTQYF
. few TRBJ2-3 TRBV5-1 TGCGCCAGCAGCTTGGGACTCACCCTGGGAGATACGCAGTATTTT CASSLGLTLGDTQYF
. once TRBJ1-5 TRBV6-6 TGTGCCAGCGGAACAGGGCTGGGTCAGCCCCAGCATTTT CASGTGLGQPQHF
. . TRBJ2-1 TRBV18 TGTGCCAGCTCACCAAAGGTGGGAGTATCCTACAATGAGCAGTTCTTC CASSPKVGVSYNEQFF
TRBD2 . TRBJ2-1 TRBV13 TGTGCCAGCAGCTTAAACAGCGGGAGGGGCGATGAGCAGTTCTTC CASSLNSGRGDEQFF
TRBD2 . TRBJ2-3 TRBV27 TGTGCCAGCAGTTTATGGTTGGGACTAGCGGCAGATACGCAGTATTTT CASSLWLGLAADTQYF
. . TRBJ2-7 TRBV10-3 TGTGCCATCAGTGGGGAGGTAGGATCCTACGAGCAGTACTTC CAISGEVGSYEQYF
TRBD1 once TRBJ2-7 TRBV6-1 TGTGCCAGCAGACAGGGGGTTATGTACGAGCAGTACTTC CASRQGVMYEQYF
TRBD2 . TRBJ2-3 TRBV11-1 TGTGCCAGCAGCCGTAGCGGGAGGGCCACCGATACGCAGTATTTT CASSRSGRATDTQYF
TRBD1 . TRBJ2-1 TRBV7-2 TGTGCCAGCAGCTTATACACAGGGGGGTACAATGAGCAGTTCTTC CASSLYTGGYNEQFF
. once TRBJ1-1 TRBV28 TGTGCCAGCAGTTATCGCGCGGGTATAGCTTTCTTT CASSYRAGIAFF
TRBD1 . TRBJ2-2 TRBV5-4 TGTGCCAGCAGCTTGATGGGACAGGGGGACACCGGGGAGCTGTTTTTT CASSLMGQGDTGELFF
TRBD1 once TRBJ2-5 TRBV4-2 TGTGCCAGCAGCCAAGATCCCCGGGACAGGGCCCAGTACTTC CASSQDPRDRAQYF
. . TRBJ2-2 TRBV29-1 TGCAGCGCGGGACTGGGAGTCACCGGGGAGCTGTTTTTT CSAGLGVTGELFF
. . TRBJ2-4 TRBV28 TGTGCCAGCAGTGACTCGGGAGCCGTCCAAAACATTCAGTACTTC CASSDSGAVQNIQYF
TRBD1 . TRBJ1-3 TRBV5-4 TGTGCCAGCAGCCCCGGACAGGAACGAAACACCATATATTTT CASSPGQERNTIYF
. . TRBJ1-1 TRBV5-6 TGTGCCAGCAGCACACAGGCGGGGGTAACTGAAGCTTTCTTT CASSTQAGVTEAFF
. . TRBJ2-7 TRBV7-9 TGTGCCAGCAGCTTCTGGCAGGGCCCCTACGAGCAGTACTTC CASSFWQGPYEQYF
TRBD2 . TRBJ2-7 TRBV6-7 TGTGCCAGCAGCCGCTTTGGCGGGAGATTCTACGAGCAGTACTTC CASSRFGGRFYEQYF
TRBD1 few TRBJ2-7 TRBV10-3 TGTGCCATCAGTGAGAGCTTAACAGGGGACCACTCCTACGAGCAGTACTTC CAISESLTGDHSYEQYF
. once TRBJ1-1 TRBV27 TGTGCCAGCAGTTTCTACGGGAGGGGCCCGGACACTGAAGCTTTCTTT CASSFYGRGPDTEAFF
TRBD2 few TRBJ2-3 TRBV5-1 TGCGCCAGCAGCTCCGGCGGGGGGCAAATGAAAGATACGCAGTATTTT CASSSGGGQMKDTQYF
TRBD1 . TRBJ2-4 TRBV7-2 TGTGCCAGCAGGGCCGGGACAGCCCAGTACTTC CASRAGTAQYF
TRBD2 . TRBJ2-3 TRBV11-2 TGTGCCAGCAGCTTAGAGGAAGCGGGATGGACAGATACGCAGTATTTT CASSLEEAGWTDTQYF
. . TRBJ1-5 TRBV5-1 TGCGCCAGCAGCTGGGGAGGGACCTCAAATCAGCCCCAGCATTTT CASSWGGTSNQPQHF
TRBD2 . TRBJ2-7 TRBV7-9 TGTGCCAGCAGCCGCACTAGCGGGAGGGCCTACGAGCAGTACTTC CASSRTSGRAYEQYF
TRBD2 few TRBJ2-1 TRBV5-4 TGTGCCAGCAGGGGGGGACTAGCGGGAGAAGCCTACAATGAGCAGTTCTTC CASRGGLAGEAYNEQFF
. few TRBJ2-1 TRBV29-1 TGCGGAACCTCAGGGGTTGAGCAGTTCTTC CGTSGVEQFF
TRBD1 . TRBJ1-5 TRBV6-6 TGTGCCAGCAGGGGACAGGGAACCAATCAGCCCCAGCATTTT CASRGQGTNQPQHF
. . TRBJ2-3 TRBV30 TGTGCCTGGAGCGGGGGACGGGAGTACGATACGCAGTATTTT CAWSGGREYDTQYF
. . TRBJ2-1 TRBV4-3 TGCGCCAGCAGCCAAGCGGGTAGTGGTAATGAGCAGTTCTTC CASSQAGSGNEQFF
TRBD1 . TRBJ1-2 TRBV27 TGTGCCAGCAGGGGGACAGGAGACGATGGCTACACCTTC CASRGTGDDGYTF
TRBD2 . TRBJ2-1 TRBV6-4 TGTGCCAGCACCCCCGTCGGATCTAGCGGGAGTTCGGTAGTGGACAATGAGCAGTTCTTC CASTPVGSSGSSVVDNEQFF